Below are 9 T cell receptor beta chains sequenced from a single sample in a study of cytomegalovirus exposure and HLA in healthy donors. PCR was performed using 60 Vbeta and 13 Jbeta primers. Repertoires were generated with immunoSEQ multiplex PCR, while TCRdb's copy carries only in-frame clones and drops some. Among some 170,000 clones listed, 72% were seen once. The material sequenced was PBMCs. These receptors were collected from a human donor in good health.

This clone showed up just a few times. The chain links TRBV10-2 to TRBJ1-6; D uncertain. Trimming pared 2 bases from V and 8 bases from J, leaving 7 bases between. Germline CDR1 WSHSY, CDR2 SAAADI. This CDR3 spans 13 amino acids. Here the CDR3 reads CASSETGDSPLHF. The CDR3 DNA reads as TGCGCCAGCAGTGAGACCGGGGATTCACCCCTCCACTTT.

The chain recombines TRBV19 with TRBJ1-1; TRBD1 aligns across 9 bases. The CDR3 contains 13 residues. V shed 5 bases and J 7 bases; nucleotides not matched to a gene: 5. Germline lookup yields CDR1 LNHDA and CDR2 SQIVND (reference sequence). The CDR3 sequence: CASSRTGDREAFF. CDR3 coding DNA: TGTGCCAGTAGTCGGACAGGGGACCGTGAAGCTTTCTTT.

This chain's CDR3 is CASSLNAGDEKLFF. The CDR3, as DNA: TGCGCCAGCAGCTTGAATGCAGGGGATGAAAAACTGTTTTTT. The chain carries TRBV5-1 and TRBJ1-4, with a tentative D call TRBD1 (6 bases). The CDR3 runs to 14 residues. The V and J ends lost 1 base and 6 bases respectively, with 10 bases between them. From germline, CDR1 is SGHRS and CDR2 YFSETQ.

The V call is TRBV7-8, the J call TRBJ1-2, with D perhaps TRBD1 (5 bases). The CDR3 contains 15 residues. Trimming left V 1 base short and J 4 bases short, with 13 bases between. Germline V CDR1 and CDR2: SGHVS, FQNEAQ. CDR3 DNA: TGTGCCAGCAGCTTAGAGGGAATGGGGGGCTATGGCTACACCTTC. As protein: CASSLEGMGGYGYTF.

The rearrangement links TRBV7-8 to TRBJ2-5; 8 bases are shared with TRBD2. The CDR3 extends over 15 amino acids. The V gene end was trimmed by 1 base and the J gene end by 2 bases; junction bases not matched to a gene: 3. Looked up from germline, CDR1 is SGHVS and CDR2 is FQNEAQ. In DNA form, the CDR3 reads TGTGCCAGCAGCTTAGAGTTAGCGGGGCAAGAGACCCAGTACTTC. This gives the protein CASSLELAGQETQYF. The whole variable domain, filled in from reference TRBV7-8 and TRBJ2-5, reads GAGVSQSPRYKVAKRGQDVALRCDPISGHVSLFWYQQALGQGPEFLTYFQNEAQLDKSGLPSDRFFAERPEGSVSTLKIQRTQQEDSAVYLCASSLELAGQETQYFGPGTRLLVL.

This clone was seen only once. The genes are TRBV4-2 and TRBJ2-7; 8 bases match TRBD1. Germline lookup yields CDR1 LGHNA and CDR2 YNFKEQ. Trimming at V came to 0 bases and at J to 3 bases, leaving 1 base not matched to a gene. This CDR3 spans 14 amino acids. CDR3 in amino acids: CASSQDDRGYEQYF. The CDR3 DNA reads as TGTGCCAGCAGCCAAGATGACAGGGGCTACGAGCAGTACTTC.

V is TRBV30 and J is TRBJ2-7; tentatively, D is TRBD2 (5 bases). There are 11 residues in the CDR3. The germline V and J ends were trimmed by 0 bases and 5 bases, with 5 bases remaining between them. Germline values: CDR1 GTSNPN, CDR2 SVGIG (reference sequence). CDR3: CAWSVGNEQYF. The CDR3 coding sequence is TGTGCCTGGAGTGTCGGGAACGAGCAGTACTTC.

The chain employs TRBV18 and TRBJ2-1; D uncertain. This CDR3 spans 15 amino acids. The V gene's germline CDR1 is KGHSH and CDR2 LQKENI. V was clipped by 4 bases and J by 2 bases, with 12 bases between them. CDR3 region: CASSRDAGPYNEQFF. The CDR3 nucleotides are TGTGCCAGCTCACGCGACGCAGGTCCCTACAATGAGCAGTTCTTC.

The chain recombines TRBV27 with TRBJ1-2; D possibly corresponds to TRBD1 (5 bases). There are 14 residues in the CDR3. From germline, CDR1 is MNHEY and CDR2 SMNVEV (reference sequence). The V and J ends lost 8 bases and 7 bases respectively, with 20 bases between them. CDR3 DNA: TGTGCCAGCTCGAGACAGAGCCAAACCCCTGGCTACACCTTC. Amino acid sequence: CASSRQSQTPGYTF.